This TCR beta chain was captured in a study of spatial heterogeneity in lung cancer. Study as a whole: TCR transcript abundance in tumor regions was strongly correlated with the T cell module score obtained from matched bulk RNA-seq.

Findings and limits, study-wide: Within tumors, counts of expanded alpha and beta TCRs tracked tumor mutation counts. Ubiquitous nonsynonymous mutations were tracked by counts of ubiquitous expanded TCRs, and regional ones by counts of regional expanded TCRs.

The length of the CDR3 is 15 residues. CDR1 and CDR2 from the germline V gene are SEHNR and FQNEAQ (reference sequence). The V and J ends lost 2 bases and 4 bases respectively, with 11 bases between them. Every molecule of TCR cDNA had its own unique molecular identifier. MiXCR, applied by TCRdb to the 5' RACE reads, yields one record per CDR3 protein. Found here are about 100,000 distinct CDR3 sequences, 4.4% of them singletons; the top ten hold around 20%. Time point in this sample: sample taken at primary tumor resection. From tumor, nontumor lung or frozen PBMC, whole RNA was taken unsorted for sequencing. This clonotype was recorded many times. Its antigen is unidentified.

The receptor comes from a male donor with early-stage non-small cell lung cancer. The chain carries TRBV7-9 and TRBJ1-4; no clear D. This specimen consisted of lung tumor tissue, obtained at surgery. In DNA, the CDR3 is TGTGCCAGCAGCTTACAGCGGTCGTTTAATGAAAAACTGTTTTTT. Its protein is CASSLQRSFNEKLFF.